The T cell receptor beta chain described here comes from a study of T cells in localized non-small cell lung cancer (dated by TCRdb to 2018 to 2020). Regarding the complete study: The study examined T cell repertoires in approximately 240 patients with early-stage NSCLC and compared tumors with uninvolved tumor-adjacent lungs. All 250 or so NSCLC patients in the cohort were treatment-naive and had localized lung tumors that were resected. NSCLC patients had a mean age of approximately 72 years, and approximately 140 were male and 107 female.

At diagnosis, tumor, uninvolved tumor-adjacent lung and peripheral blood were collected and then preserved as a mix of FFPE and fresh-frozen material. For TCR repertoire profiling, the blood samples were analyzed as peripheral blood mononuclear cells. The immunoSEQ Assay was used to sequence TCR beta CDR3 regions from DNA. The paper's processing steps were these. To compute T cell density, TCR beta template counts were normalized to usable DNA, which was estimated by amplifying housekeeping genes. Richness was estimated using the preseqR package, with extrapolation to 400,000 templates for PBMC samples and to 120,000 templates for tissue samples. Clonality was taken to be one minus Pielou's evenness. Tissue-enriched TCRs were identified through differential abundance testing performed on productive amino-acid clonotypes, with a minimum total count of 5 and an alpha of 0.1. The Jaccard Index and the Morisita Overlap Index were used to measure repertoire overlap between compartments. GLIPH clustered TCR beta CDR3s with public tetramer-defined viral CDR3s; viral motifs required at least three viral sequences plus V-gene enrichment. The clones in this table, taken by TCRdb from immuneACCESS, are in-frame only. Not every clone is retained; where verified, under half of the shortfall comes from an unresolved V gene, and the cause of the rest is unknown. V, J and clone size are those of that table, while D and trimming were read from the DNA. The sample profile shows 7,000 to 9,500 clones; over 85% of them were found once. The top ten hold around 2.4% of the sample.

V lost 3 bases and J lost 9 bases; the stretch between them is 9 bases long. CDR1 and CDR2 are read off the germline V gene as MNHNS and SASEGT. Including cysteine and phenylalanine, the CDR3 has 12 amino acids. The entry retains the CDR3 DNA only, 36 bases that are in frame from base 1. Beyond this particular receptor, the publication reports: Because of the exploratory design, TCR variables were selected using unadjusted p-values without false-discovery rate correction. Because multi-region tumor sequencing was not performed, intratumor heterogeneity could not be ruled out. Uninvolved tumor-adjacent lung showed the highest T cell clonality, higher than tumor, which suggests more focused antigenic responses in the adjacent lung. Of the top 100 tumor clones, a median of roughly 53 were detected in paired uninvolved adjacent lung; around 30 were also among that lung's top 100. Longer overall survival was associated with higher blood T cell density, whereas shorter survival was associated with higher adjacent-lung clonality.

Concerning this clone: Its antigen is currently not known. No much larger clone is present one base from it, and per-base qualities are unavailable.

This chain is built from TRBV6-1 and TRBJ2-1; the D gene remains uncertain. This receptor was taken from a female donor over 55 with stage II squamous cell lung carcinoma. This material consisted of peripheral blood, taken before any cancer treatment. CDR3 loop: CASSELGSEQFF. The DNA is as follows: TGTGCCAGCAGTGAGTTAGGGTCTGAGCAGTTCTTC.